This T cell receptor (beta chain) was recovered during a study of blood T cell repertoires in COVID-19. Germline V lookup: CDR1 MNHEY, CDR2 SMNVEV (reference sequence). The CDR3 sequence is 15 residues long. J lost 5 bases, V lost 4 bases, and 5 bases had no gene match. Produced via immunoSEQ multiplex PCR; TCRdb's table is partial and in-frame only. The sample includes approximately 210,000 clones, more than 85% of them seen just once. The sequencing input was peripheral blood. The rearrangement joins TRBV27 to TRBJ2-3, with TRBD2 matching 11 bases. This receptor was obtained from a man in his forties or fifties with acute or convalescent COVID-19. The CDR3 sequence is CASSSVAGGGDTQYF. In nucleotides, the CDR3 is TGTGCCAGCAGTTCCGTAGCGGGGGGGGGAGATACGCAGTATTTT.